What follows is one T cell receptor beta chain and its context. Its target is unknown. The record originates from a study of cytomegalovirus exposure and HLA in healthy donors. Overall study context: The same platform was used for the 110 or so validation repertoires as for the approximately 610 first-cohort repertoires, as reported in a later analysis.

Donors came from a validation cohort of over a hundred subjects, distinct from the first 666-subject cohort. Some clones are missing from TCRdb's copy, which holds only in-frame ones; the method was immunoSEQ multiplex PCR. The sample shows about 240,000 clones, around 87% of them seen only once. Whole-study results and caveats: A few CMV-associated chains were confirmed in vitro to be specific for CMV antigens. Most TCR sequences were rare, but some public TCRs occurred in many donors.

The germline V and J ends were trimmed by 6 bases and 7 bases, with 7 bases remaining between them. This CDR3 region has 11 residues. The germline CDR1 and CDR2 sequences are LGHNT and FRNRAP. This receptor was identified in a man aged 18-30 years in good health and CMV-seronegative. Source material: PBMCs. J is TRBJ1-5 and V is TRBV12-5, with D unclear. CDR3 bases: TGTGCTAGTGGGACTGGGCAGCCCCAGCATTTT. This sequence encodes CASGTGQPQHF. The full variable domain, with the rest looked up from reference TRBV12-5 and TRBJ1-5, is DARVTQTPRHKVTEMGQEVTMRCQPILGHNTVFWYRQTMMQGLELLAYFRNRAPLDDSGMPKDRFSAEMPDATLATLKIQPSEPRDSAVYFCASGTGQPQHFGDGTRLSIL.